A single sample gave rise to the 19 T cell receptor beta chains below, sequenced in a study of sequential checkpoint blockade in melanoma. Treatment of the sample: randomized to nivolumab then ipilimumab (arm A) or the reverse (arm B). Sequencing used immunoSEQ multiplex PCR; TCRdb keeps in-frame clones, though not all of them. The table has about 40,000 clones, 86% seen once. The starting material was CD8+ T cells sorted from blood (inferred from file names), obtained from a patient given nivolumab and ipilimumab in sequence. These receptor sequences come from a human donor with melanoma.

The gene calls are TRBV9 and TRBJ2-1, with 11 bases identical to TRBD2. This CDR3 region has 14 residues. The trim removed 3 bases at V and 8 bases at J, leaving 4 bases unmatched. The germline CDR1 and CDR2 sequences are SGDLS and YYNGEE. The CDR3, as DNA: TGTGCCAGCAGCGATAGCGGGAGGGTTCATGAGCAGTTCTTC. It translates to CASSDSGRVHEQFF.

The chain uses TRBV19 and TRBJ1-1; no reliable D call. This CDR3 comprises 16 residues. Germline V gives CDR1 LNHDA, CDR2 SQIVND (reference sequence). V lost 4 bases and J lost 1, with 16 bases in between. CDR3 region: CASSKYDDYRNTEAFF. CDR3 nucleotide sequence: TGTGCCAGTAGTAAATATGACGACTACCGGAACACTGAAGCTTTCTTT.

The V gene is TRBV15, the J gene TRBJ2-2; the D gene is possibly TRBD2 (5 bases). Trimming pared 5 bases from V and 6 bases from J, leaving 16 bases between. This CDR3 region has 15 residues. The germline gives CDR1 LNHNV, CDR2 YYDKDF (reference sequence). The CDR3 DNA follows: TGTGCCACCAGCGAGGGTAGGGTGGTCCCCGGGGAGCTGTTTTTT. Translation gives CATSEGRVVPGELFF. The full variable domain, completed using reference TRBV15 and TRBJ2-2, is DAMVIQNPRYQVTQFGKPVTLSCSQTLNHNVMYWYQQKSSQAPKLLFHYYDKDFNNEADTPDNFQSRRPNTSFCFLDIRSPGLGDTAMYLCATSEGRVVPGELFFGEGSRLTVL.

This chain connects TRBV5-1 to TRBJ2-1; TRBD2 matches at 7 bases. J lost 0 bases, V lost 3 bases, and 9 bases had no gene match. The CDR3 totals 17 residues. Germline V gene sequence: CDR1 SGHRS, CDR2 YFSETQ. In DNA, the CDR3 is TGCGCCAGCAGCTCCATGACTAGCCTCGGCTCCTACAATGAGCAGTTCTTC. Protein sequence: CASSSMTSLGSYNEQFF.

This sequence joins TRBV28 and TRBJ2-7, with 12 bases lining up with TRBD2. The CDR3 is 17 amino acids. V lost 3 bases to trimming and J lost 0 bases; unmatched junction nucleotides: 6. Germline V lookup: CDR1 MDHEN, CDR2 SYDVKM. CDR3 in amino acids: CASSFGTSGLSSYEQYF. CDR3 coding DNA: TGTGCCAGCAGTTTCGGGACTAGCGGGCTGAGCTCCTACGAGCAGTACTTC. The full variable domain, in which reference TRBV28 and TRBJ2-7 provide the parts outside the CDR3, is DVKVTQSSRYLVKRTGEKVFLECVQDMDHENMFWYRQDPGLGLRLIYFSYDVKMKEKGDIPEGYSVSREKKERFSLILESASTNQTSMYLCASSFGTSGLSSYEQYFGPGTRLTVT.

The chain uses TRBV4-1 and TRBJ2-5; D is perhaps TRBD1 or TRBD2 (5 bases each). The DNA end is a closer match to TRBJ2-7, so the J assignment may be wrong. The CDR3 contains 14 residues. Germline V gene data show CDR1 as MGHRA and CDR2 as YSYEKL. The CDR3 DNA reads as TGCGCCAGCAGCCAAAAGGTTGGGGGCTACGAGCAGTACTTC. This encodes CASSQKVGGYEQYF.

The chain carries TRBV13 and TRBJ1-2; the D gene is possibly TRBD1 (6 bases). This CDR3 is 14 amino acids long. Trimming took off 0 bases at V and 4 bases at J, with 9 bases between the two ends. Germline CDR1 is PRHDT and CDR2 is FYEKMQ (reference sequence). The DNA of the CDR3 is TGTGCCAGCAGCTTAGGAGGACAGATCTATGGCTACACCTTC. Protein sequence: CASSLGGQIYGYTF.

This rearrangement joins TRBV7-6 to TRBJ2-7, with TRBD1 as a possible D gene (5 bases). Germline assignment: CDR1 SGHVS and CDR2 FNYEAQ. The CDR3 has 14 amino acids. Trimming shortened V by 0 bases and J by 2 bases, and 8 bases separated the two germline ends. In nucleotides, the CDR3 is TGTGCCAGCAGCTTAGCCTCGACAGCCTACGAGCAGTACTTC. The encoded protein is CASSLASTAYEQYF.

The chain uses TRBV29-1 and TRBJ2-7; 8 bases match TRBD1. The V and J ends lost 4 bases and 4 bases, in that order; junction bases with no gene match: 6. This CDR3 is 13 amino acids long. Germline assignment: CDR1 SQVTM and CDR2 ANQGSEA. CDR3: CSVVDRGSYEQYV. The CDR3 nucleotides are TGCAGCGTTGTAGACAGGGGTTCATACGAGCAGTACGTC.

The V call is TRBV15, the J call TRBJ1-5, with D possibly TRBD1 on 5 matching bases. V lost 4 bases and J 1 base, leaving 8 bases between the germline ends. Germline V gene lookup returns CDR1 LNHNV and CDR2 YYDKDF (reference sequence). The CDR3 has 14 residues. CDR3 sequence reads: CATSTRGSNQPQHF. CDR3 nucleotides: TGTGCCACCAGCACCCGGGGGAGCAATCAGCCCCAGCATTTT.

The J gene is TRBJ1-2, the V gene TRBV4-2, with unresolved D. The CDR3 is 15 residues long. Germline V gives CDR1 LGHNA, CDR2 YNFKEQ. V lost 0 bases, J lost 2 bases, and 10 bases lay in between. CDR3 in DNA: TGTGCCAGCAGCCAAGATGTCGGAGGGAACTATGGCTACACCTTC. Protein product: CASSQDVGGNYGYTF.

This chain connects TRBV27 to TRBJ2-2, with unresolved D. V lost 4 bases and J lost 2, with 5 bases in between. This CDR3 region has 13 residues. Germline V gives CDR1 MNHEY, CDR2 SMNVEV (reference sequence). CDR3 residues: CASSSHNTGELFF. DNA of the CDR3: TGTGCCAGCAGTTCACACAACACCGGGGAGCTGTTTTTT.

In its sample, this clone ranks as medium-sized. CDR3 loop: CASTDLGHYEQYF. As DNA, the CDR3 is TGTGCCAGCACCGATTTGGGACACTACGAGCAGTACTTC. This chain joins TRBV11-2 and TRBJ2-7; tentative D call: TRBD1 (6 bases). Germline V gene data show CDR1 as SGHAT and CDR2 as FQNNGV. The CDR3 runs to 13 residues. V shed 7 bases and J shed 3 bases, with 13 bases lying between them.

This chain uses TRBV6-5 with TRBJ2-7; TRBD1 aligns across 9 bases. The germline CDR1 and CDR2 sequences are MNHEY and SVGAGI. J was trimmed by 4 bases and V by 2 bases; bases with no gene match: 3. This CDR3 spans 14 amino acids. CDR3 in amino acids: CASSYGTGWYEQYF. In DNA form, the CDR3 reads TGTGCCAGCAGTTACGGGACAGGGTGGTACGAGCAGTACTTC.

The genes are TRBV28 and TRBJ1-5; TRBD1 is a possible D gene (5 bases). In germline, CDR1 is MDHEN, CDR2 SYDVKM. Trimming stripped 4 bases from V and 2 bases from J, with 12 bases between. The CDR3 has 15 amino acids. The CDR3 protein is CASSWRGLGNQPQHF. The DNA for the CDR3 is TGTGCCAGCAGTTGGCGGGGACTGGGCAATCAGCCCCAGCATTTT.

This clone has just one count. In DNA form, the CDR3 reads TGTGCCAGTGGGCGTGTAGCGGGAGCCTACAATGAGCAGTTCTTC. Translated, it gives CASGRVAGAYNEQFF. The chain is built from TRBV19 and TRBJ2-1; 9 bases line up with TRBD2. This CDR3 has 15 amino acids. Trimming cost V 8 bases and J 2 bases; bases outside gene matches: 7. Germline CDR1 is LNHDA and CDR2 is SQIVND (reference sequence).

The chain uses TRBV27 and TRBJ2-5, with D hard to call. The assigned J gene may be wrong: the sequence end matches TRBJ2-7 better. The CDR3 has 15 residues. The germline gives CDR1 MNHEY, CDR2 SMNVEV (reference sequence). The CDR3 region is CASSLSTGYFHEQYF. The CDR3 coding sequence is TGTGCCAGCAGTTTATCGACCGGGTACTTCCACGAGCAGTACTTC.

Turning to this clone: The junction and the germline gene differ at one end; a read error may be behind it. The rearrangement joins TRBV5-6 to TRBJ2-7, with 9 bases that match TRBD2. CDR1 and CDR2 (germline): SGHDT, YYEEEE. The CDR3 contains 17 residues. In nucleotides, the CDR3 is TGTGCCAGCGGCTTGGCCCCGCCTAGCGGGGTTCCCTACGAGCAGTACTTC. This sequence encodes CASGLAPPSGVPYEQYF.

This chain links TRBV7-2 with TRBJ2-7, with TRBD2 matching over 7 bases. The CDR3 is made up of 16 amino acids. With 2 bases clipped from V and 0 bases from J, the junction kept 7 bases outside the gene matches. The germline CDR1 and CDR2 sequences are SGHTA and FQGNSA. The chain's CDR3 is CASSLFGGDYSYEQYV. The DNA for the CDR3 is TGTGCCAGCAGCTTATTTGGAGGGGACTACTCCTACGAGCAGTACGTC.